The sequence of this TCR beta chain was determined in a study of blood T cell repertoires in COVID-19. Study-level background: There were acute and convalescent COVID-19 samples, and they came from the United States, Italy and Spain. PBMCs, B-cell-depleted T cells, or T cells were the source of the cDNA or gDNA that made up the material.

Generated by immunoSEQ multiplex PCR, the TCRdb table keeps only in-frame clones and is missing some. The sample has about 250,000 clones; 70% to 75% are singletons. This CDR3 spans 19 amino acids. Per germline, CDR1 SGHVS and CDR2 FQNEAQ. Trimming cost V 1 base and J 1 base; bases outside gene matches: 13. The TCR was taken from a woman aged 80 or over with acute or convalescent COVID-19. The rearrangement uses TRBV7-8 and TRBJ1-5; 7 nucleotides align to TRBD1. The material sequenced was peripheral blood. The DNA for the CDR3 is TGTGCCAGCAGCTTAGGGGGTGGCAGGGGGAGATCAAGCAATCAGCCCCAGCATTTT. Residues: CASSLGGGRGRSSNQPQHF.